Below are 4 T cell receptor beta chains sequenced from a single sample in a study of CXCR3-negative and CXCR3-positive naive CD8 T cells. Through 5' RACE with UMI labels, the TRB cDNA libraries were prepared. Reprocessing the 5' RACE reads, TCRdb reports a single entry for every CDR3 protein and omits DNA. The specimen's table records 45,000 to 55,000 distinct CDR3 sequences. The sample was memory CD8+ T cells from blood. The source is a human donor in good health. Some clones in this sample may be carry-over from other donors' samples.

The CDR3: CASRTGEGTQYF. This chain links TRBV28 with TRBJ2-3; TCRdb names TRBD1, which stays unverified in the absence of DNA. The CDR3 is 12 residues long. CDR1 is MDHEN and CDR2 is SYDVKM in the germline V gene.

This chain connects TRBV18 to TRBJ1-1; the D call from TCRdb, TRBD1, cannot be confirmed without DNA. Germline V gene lookup returns CDR1 KGHSH and CDR2 LQKENI. The CDR3 sequence is 17 residues long. The CDR3 region is CASTPRGDRGLNTEALF.

This rearrangement joins TRBV29-1 to TRBJ2-2; TCRdb reports TRBD2, a call that lacks DNA to check it against. The CDR3 consists of 15 residues. Germline CDR1 and CDR2: SQVTM and ANQGSEA. The CDR3 sequence: CSVGLAGGYTGELFF.

CDR3 region: CASSYQDGGPGRTDTQYF. The J gene is TRBJ2-3, the V gene TRBV11-2; the TRBD1 assignment by TCRdb is unverifiable without DNA. This CDR3 spans 18 amino acids. Germline V CDR1 and CDR2: SGHAT, FQNNGV.